The 6 T cell receptor beta chains below come from one sample, sequenced in a study of T cells in Graves' hyperthyroidism and ophthalmopathy. From RNA transcripts, TCR beta CDR3 regions were amplified. The HTBI primer set served for first-round RT-PCR of the TCR CDR3. A single record per CDR3 protein comes from TCRdb applying MiXCR to the multiplex PCR reads. The repertoire includes approximately 480,000 distinct CDR3 sequences, 20% to 25% of them detected once, and about a quarter sits in the top ten. Material: blood. All receptors come from a man aged 18 to 35 with Graves' hyperthyroidism.

In regard to this clonotype: A read error may explain this, as a much larger clone is one base away. The genes are TRBV27 and TRBJ2-5, with TRBD2 matching 7 bases. This CDR3 has 13 residues. Germline assignment: CDR1 MNHEY and CDR2 SMNVEV (reference sequence). In DNA form, the CDR3 reads TGTGACAGCAGTTTGGGGAGGGTGGAGACCCAGTACTTC. This encodes CDSSLGRVETQYF.

The V gene is TRBV7-2, the J gene TRBJ1-1; a possible D gene is TRBD1 (5 bases). V was cut by 3 bases and J by 4 bases, with 12 bases left in between. This CDR3 comprises 14 residues. The germline V gene encodes CDR1 SGHTA and CDR2 FQGNSA. CDR3 loop: CASSFSDRGTEAFF. CDR3 DNA sequence: TGTGCCAGCAGCTTTTCCGACAGAGGCACTGAAGCTTTCTTT.

Points on this clonotype: One end of the junction varies from germline; a read error may be responsible. The chain recombines TRBV7-9 with TRBJ1-1; D remains unclear. There are 13 residues in the CDR3. Looked up from germline, CDR1 is SEHNR and CDR2 is FQNEAQ (reference sequence). The CDR3: CASSLGLNTEACF. CDR3 in DNA: TGTGCCAGCAGCTTAGGATTGAACACTGAAGCTTGCTTT.

This clonotype was detected ten times or more. This chain joins TRBV7-7 and TRBJ2-5; D unresolved. Germline-derived CDR1 and CDR2 are SSHAT and FNYEAQ (reference sequence). The V end was cut by 1 base, the J end by 1 base, with 10 bases between. The CDR3 is made up of 15 amino acids. The CDR3 coding sequence is TGTGCCAGCAGCTTAGAACCCTCGCGCCAAGAGACCCAGTACTTC. Translating gives CASSLEPSRQETQYF.

This clonotype was observed at least ten times. The chain is built from TRBV28 and TRBJ2-7; tentative D call: TRBD1 (6 bases). V was shortened by 6 bases and J by 0 bases, with 18 bases between the two germline ends. Germline V CDR1 and CDR2: MDHEN, SYDVKM. The CDR3 is 16 residues long. In DNA form, the CDR3 reads TGTGCCAGCAGGTCCCGAGGGGGAGACCTCTCCTACGAGCAGTACTTC. Translation: CASRSRGGDLSYEQYF.

This clonotype was counted a few times. The gene calls are TRBV27 and TRBJ1-2; 10 bases map to TRBD1. This CDR3 comprises 14 residues. Germline-derived CDR1 and CDR2 are MNHEY and SMNVEV (reference sequence). The ends lost 5 bases at V and 6 bases at J; junction bases unmatched: 6. CDR3 nucleotides: TGTGCCAGCAGTCCAAGACAGGGGGCCCATGGCTACACCTTC. This codes for CASSPRQGAHGYTF.